A selection of T cell receptor beta chains follows, all from one sample in a study of sequential checkpoint blockade in melanoma. Here immunoSEQ multiplex PCR was the method, and the copy in TCRdb shows in-frame clones only, minus some. The sample lists about 37,000 clones, under 35% seen once, with more than 1.5% in the top ten. The sequences come from tumor tissue (inferred from file names), collected from a patient given nivolumab and ipilimumab in sequence. The receptors were gathered from a human donor with melanoma. Each CDR3 is given without its conserved first and last residue. The D gene is left open where the match is weak.

j_gene | v_gene | d_gene | CDR3aa
TRBJ1-5 | TRBV15 | NA | ATSRDHSRGTGQPQH
TRBJ2-5 | TRBV18 | TRBD1 | ASSRTGSQETQY
TRBJ2-7 | TRBV7-6 | NA | ASSPEQGGNPYEQY
TRBJ1-2 | TRBV28 | NA | ASSDYRVGGNT
TRBJ1-1 | TRBV6-8 | NA | ASSYLESGTEAF
TRBJ2-2 | TRBV30 | TRBD1 | AWSTGDFTGELF
TRBJ1-2 | TRBV5-1 | TRBD1 | ASSLEGTDYGYT
TRBJ2-6 | TRBV28 | NA | ASSSRGSGANVLT
TRBJ1-2 | TRBV6-1 | TRBD1 | ASSEAGTAHYGYT
TRBJ1-1 | TRBV12-5 | NA | ASGFQGGGTMNTEAF
TRBJ2-7 | TRBV5-1 | TRBD1 | ASSLVPDRSYEQY
TRBJ2-5 | TRBV6-8 | NA | ASRMRGLGKTQY
TRBJ2-7 | TRBV6-8 | TRBD1 | ASSQTGGTYEQY
TRBJ1-4 | TRBV7-6 | TRBD1 | ASSLMTGGGEKLF
TRBJ2-1 | TRBV11-3 | TRBD2 | ASSLGPGLGGTEQF
TRBJ2-1 | TRBV9 | NA | ASSVKLTGGLSYNEQF
TRBJ2-5 | TRBV28 | TRBD2 | ASSPLGGGRLETQY
TRBJ1-6 | TRBV11-3 | NA | ASSFQGANSPLH
TRBJ1-3 | TRBV1 | NA | ILHGVPCLKGNTIY
TRBJ1-5 | TRBV6-7 | NA | ASSYDGVQPQH
TRBJ2-1 | TRBV5-1 | TRBD2 | ASSYGLAGVSNEQF
TRBJ2-3 | TRBV7-8 | TRBD2 | ASSPTTRTSGGAADTQY
TRBJ2-1 | TRBV7-6 | NA | ASSFSTSSYNEQF
TRBJ1-2 | TRBV7-4 | NA | ASSLRDFYGYT
TRBJ2-3 | TRBV9 | TRBD2 | ASSVEAGGTDTQY
TRBJ2-7 | TRBV6-8 | NA | ASSYNRAYEQY
TRBJ2-5 | TRBV23-1 | NA | ASSFSGEETQY
TRBJ2-3 | TRBV11-3 | TRBD2 | ASRSSGSSTDTQY
TRBJ1-2 | TRBV28 | NA | ASSFGVSGYGYT
TRBJ1-1 | TRBV6-8 | TRBD1 | ATRRQGDTEAF
TRBJ2-7 | TRBV7-4 | NA | ASSLKMGYEQY
TRBJ2-1 | TRBV4-1 | TRBD2 | ASSQVPAGGANEQF
TRBJ2-5 | TRBV6-8 | NA | ATAVGGRETQY
TRBJ1-5 | TRBV15 | NA | ATSRGADRQPQH
TRBJ2-1 | TRBV29-1 | TRBD2 | SVDPLAGLGNEQF